This TCR beta chain stems from a study of T cell responses to AZD1222 COVID-19 vaccine. Overall study findings and caveats: Nearly half of the spike-specific TCRs reportedly recognize variant regions that carry no mutations. Dominant at 160-218 and 743-854, vaccine-associated CD4 TCRs also spanned spike. Repertoires in all cases were sampled only once the peak T cell response had passed. At baseline, just 6 or 7 AZD1222 recipients tested seropositive.

Germline V gene lookup returns CDR1 MNHNS and CDR2 SASEGT. The CDR3 runs 13 residues. Trimming removed 3 bases from V and 2 bases from J, with 7 bases in between. Notes on this clone: Antigen: not known.

This table comes from immunoSEQ multiplex PCR, and its TCRdb copy is limited to in-frame clones, with some not included. The sample contains about 120,000 clones, about 89% of which appear only once. The sequenced sample was peripheral blood, obtained on day 0 of AZD1222 vaccination. This chain joins TRBV6-1 and TRBJ2-5, with D unresolved. The source is an adult in good health. This CDR3 is CASSELLQETQYF. CDR3 nucleotide sequence: TGTGCCAGCAGTGAGCTATTGCAAGAGACCCAGTACTTC.